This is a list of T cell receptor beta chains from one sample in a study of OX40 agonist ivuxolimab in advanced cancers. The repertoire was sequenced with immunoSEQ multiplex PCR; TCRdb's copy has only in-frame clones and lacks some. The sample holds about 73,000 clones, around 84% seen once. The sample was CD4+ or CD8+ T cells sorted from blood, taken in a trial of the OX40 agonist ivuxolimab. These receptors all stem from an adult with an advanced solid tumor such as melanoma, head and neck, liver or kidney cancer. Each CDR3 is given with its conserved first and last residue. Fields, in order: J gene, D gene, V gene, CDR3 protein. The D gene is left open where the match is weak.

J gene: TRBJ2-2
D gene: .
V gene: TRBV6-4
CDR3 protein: CASSDSREGGWTGELFF

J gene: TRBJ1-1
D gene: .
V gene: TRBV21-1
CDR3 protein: CASSRGPWRVGSYWTEAFF

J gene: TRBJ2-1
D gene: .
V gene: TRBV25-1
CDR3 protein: CASSEWVRGSSYNEQFF

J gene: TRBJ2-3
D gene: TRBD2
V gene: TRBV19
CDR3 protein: CASSSGREQFTDTQYF

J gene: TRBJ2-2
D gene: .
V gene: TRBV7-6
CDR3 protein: CASSPQETGTGELFF

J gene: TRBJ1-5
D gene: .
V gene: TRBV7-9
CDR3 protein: CASSLGDYSNQPQHF

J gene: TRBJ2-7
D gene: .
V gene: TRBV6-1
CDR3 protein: CASSQQVYEQYF

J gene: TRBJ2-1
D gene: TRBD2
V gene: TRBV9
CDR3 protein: CASSPRTSGKAFF

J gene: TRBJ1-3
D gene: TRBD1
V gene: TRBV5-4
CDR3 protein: CASSTFPGTGTGNTIYF

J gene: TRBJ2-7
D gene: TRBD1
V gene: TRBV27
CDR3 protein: CASRLIGGQAYEQYF

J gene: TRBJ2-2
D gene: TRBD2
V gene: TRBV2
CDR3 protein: CASSGLAGGNTGELFF

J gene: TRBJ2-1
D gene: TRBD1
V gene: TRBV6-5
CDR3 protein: CASSYGTGGYNEQFF

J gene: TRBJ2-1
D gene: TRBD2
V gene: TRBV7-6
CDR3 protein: CASSRSTGTSGSYEQFF

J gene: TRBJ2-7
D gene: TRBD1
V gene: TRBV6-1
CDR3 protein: CASSEPGQGANEQYF

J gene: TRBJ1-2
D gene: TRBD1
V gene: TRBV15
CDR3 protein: CATSGGQPYGYTF

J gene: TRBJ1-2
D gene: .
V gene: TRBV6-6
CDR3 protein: CASRATGTSNYGYTF

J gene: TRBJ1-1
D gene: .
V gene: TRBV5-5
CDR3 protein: CASSFTWTGNTEAFF

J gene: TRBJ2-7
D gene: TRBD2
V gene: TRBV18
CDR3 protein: CASSPPGAGGIYEQYF

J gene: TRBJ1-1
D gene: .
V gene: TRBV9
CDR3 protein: CASSASRDSAEAFF

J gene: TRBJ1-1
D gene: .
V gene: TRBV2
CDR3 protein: CATRGQLDTEAFF

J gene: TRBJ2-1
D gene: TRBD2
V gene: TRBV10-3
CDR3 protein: CAISLPSGRGEQFF

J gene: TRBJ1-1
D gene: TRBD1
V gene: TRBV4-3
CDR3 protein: CASSRQGTTEAFF

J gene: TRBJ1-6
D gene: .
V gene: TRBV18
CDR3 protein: CASSPTDDNSPLHF

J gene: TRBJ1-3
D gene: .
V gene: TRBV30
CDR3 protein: CAWRWGSGNTIYF

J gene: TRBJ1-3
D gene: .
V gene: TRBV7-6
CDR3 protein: CASSLGGNSGNTIYF

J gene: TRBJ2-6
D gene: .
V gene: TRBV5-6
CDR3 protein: CASSLQFSGANVLTF

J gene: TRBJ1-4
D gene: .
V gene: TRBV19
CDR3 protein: CASRLTVATNEKLFF

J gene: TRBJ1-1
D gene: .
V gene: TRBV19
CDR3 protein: CASSKREASTEAFF

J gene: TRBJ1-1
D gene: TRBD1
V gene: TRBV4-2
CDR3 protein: CASSQDGTGNTEAFF

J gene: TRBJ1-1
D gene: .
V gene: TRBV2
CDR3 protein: CASRHPRDTENTEAFF

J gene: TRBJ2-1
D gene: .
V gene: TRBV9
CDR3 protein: CASSAGFGSYNEQFF

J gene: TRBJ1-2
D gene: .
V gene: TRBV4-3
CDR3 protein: CASSRTDRDYGYTF

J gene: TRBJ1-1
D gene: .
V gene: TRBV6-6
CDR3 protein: CASSYSNTEAFF

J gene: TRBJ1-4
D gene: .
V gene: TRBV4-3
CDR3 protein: CASSLSTVDKTFF

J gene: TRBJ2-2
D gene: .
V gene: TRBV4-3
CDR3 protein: CASSLRQGTGELFF

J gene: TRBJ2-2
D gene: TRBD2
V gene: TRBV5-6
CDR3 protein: CASRLTSGGQYTGELFF

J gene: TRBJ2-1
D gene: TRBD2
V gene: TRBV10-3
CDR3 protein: CAMSGTSGGNEQFF

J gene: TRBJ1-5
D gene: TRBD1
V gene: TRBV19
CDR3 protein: CASEFTGQGWNQPQHF

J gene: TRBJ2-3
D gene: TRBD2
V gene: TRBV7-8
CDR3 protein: CASRPRLAAYGRTDTQYF

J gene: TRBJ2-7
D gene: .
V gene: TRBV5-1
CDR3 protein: CASRSDWGSSYEQYF

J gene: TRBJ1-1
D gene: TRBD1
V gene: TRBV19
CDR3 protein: CASSPWDREEGAFF

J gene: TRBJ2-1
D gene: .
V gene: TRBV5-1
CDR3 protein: CASSPILYNEQFF

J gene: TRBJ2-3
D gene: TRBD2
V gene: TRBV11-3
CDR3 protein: CASSPLRGADTQYF

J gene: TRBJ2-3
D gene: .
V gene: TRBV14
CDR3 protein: CASSQRDFVTDTQYF

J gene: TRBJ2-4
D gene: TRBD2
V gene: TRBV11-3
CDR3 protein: CATMGGGNIQYF

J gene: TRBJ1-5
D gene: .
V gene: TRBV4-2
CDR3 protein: CASSHSPGNSNQPQHF

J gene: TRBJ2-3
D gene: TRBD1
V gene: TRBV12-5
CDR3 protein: CASGLVLRLTGGSGTDTQYF

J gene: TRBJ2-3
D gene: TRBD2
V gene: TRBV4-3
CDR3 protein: CASSQDRPGTSGTDTQYF

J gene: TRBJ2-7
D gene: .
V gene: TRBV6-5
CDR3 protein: CASSEDSSSYEQYF

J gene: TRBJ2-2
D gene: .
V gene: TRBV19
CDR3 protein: CASSRPWASFSTGELFF

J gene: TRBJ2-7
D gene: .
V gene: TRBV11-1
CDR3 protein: CASRSYGGPYEQYF

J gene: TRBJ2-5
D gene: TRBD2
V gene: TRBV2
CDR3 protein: CASRASSGGLIEQYF